The 25 T cell receptor beta chains presented below share a single source sample, sequenced in a study of cytomegalovirus exposure and HLA in healthy donors listed by TCRdb under 2017. Library preparation was by the immunoSEQ multiplex PCR assay. TCRdb provides this immuneACCESS table in a form limited to in-frame rearrangements. Some clones are lacking; in checked studies, under half of them reflect an unresolved V gene, and why the rest are absent is not known. Counted in this sample were about 64,000 clones; more than 85% of them appeared once. Around 1.8% of the sample goes to the ten largest clones. Material for sequencing was PBMCs. These TCRs come from a woman between 18 and 30 years old in good health and CMV-seronegative.

This rearrangement joins TRBV19 to TRBJ2-5; D uncertain. The length of the CDR3 is 13 residues. Trimming shortened V by 5 bases and J by 4 bases, and 11 bases separated the two germline ends. Germline V gene data show CDR1 as LNHDA and CDR2 as SQIVND (reference sequence). CDR3 bases: TGTGCCAGTAGTCCCATGACGGGAGAGACCCAGTACTTC. This codes for CASSPMTGETQYF.

The V and J genes are TRBV4-2 and TRBJ2-1, with 7 nucleotides matching TRBD2. The CDR3 extends over 16 amino acids. The germline V gene encodes CDR1 LGHNA and CDR2 YNFKEQ. The trim removed 0 bases at V and 0 bases at J, leaving 2 bases unmatched. CDR3 nucleotide sequence: TGTGCCAGCAGCCAAGAAGCGGGGAGCTCCTACAATGAGCAGTTCTTC. Amino acids: CASSQEAGSSYNEQFF.

The V call is TRBV2, the J call TRBJ2-7, with D possibly being TRBD1 (5 bases). Trimming cost V 3 bases and J 6 bases, with 15 bases left between them. CDR3 size: 14 residues. Germline CDR1 is SNHLY and CDR2 is FYNNEI. The CDR3: CASSDVGQGLEQYF. CDR3 nucleotides: TGTGCCAGCAGTGACGTTGGGCAGGGTCTCGAGCAGTACTTC.

This clone showed up just a few times. The rearrangement uses TRBV19 and TRBJ1-2; TRBD1 agrees at 7 bases. Trimming took 6 bases from V and 7 from J; bases not matched to a gene: 8. Germline-derived CDR1 and CDR2 are LNHDA and SQIVND (reference sequence). CDR3 length: 13 residues. CDR3 amino acids: CASRLQGRSGYTF. Written as DNA, the CDR3 is TGTGCCAGTAGACTACAGGGGCGGAGTGGCTACACCTTC.

The V gene is TRBV1, the J gene TRBJ2-1; TRBD2 is the table's D call and was not checked against the DNA. TRBV1 is tagged as a pseudogene. This CDR3 is built from 20 residues. The CDR3 protein is CTSSPPLAGLSPSSYNEQFF. The CDR3 DNA follows: TGCACCAGCAGCCCCCCCCTAGCGGGACTATCCCCAAGCTCCTACAATGAGCAGTTCTTC.

The J gene is TRBJ2-2, the V gene TRBV12-1; the D call TRBD2 from the table was never checked on the DNA. TRBV12-1 corresponds to a pseudogene. This CDR3 has 17 residues. CDR3 loop: CASSSSGGRNHTGELFF. The CDR3 DNA follows: TGTGCCAGCAGCAGTAGCGGGGGGCGGAATCACACCGGGGAGCTGTTTTTT.

This clone was observed a handful of times. This chain connects TRBV14 to TRBJ2-7; D call uncertain. Between the trimmed V and J ends, which lost 0 bases and 3 bases, there was a span of 9 bases. CDR3 length equals 14 residues. From germline, CDR1 is SGHDN and CDR2 FVKESK. The CDR3 DNA follows: TGTGCCAGCAGCCAAGATTGGGCAGGCTACGAGCAGTACTTC. Residues: CASSQDWAGYEQYF.

This chain joins TRBV7-2 and TRBJ2-3; D is perhaps TRBD1 (6 bases). Trimming left V 1 base short and J 2 bases short, with 7 bases between. The CDR3 consists of 14 residues. CDR1 SGHTA and CDR2 FQGNSA come from the germline V gene. CDR3 amino acids: CASSLDRVTDTQYF. CDR3 in DNA: TGTGCCAGCAGCTTAGACAGGGTCACAGATACGCAGTATTTT.

The J gene is TRBJ2-2, the V gene TRBV5-1; D is perhaps TRBD2 (5 bases). The germline gives CDR1 SGHRS, CDR2 YFSETQ. The CDR3 extends over 14 amino acids. V shed 5 bases and J shed 0 bases, with 8 bases lying between them. The CDR3 region has the DNA TGCGCCAGCAGGCCGACTACGAACACCGGGGAGCTGTTTTTT. Translating gives CASRPTTNTGELFF.

V and J are TRBV5-1 and TRBJ1-1; D is unclear. Germline V gene data show CDR1 as SGHRS and CDR2 as YFSETQ. Trimming pared 4 bases from V and 8 bases from J, leaving 15 bases between. The CDR3 runs 13 residues. The CDR3 is CASSPASVKEAFF. CDR3 DNA: TGCGCCAGCAGCCCTGCCTCGGTAAAGGAAGCTTTCTTT.

The chain joins TRBV28 to TRBJ2-1, with D maybe TRBD2 (5 bases). Trimming took off 8 bases at V and 7 bases at J, with 21 bases between the two ends. The V gene's germline CDR1 is MDHEN and CDR2 SYDVKM. The CDR3 consists of 15 residues. The CDR3 here is CASEGSKGVSNEQFF. The CDR3 DNA sequence: TGTGCCAGCGAAGGGTCGAAGGGAGTGAGTAATGAGCAGTTCTTC.

CDR3 coding DNA: TGTGCCATCAGTGAGTCGGTAGTAAATACGTACGAGCAGTACTTC. Residues: CAISESVVNTYEQYF. This chain links TRBV10-3 with TRBJ2-7; D call uncertain. V lost 0 bases to trimming and J lost 4 bases, with 13 bases between them. This CDR3 spans 15 amino acids. The germline CDR1 and CDR2 sequences are ENHRY and SYGVKD.

The chain combines TRBV7-2 with TRBJ2-3, with D possibly TRBD1 on 6 matching bases. The germline gives CDR1 SGHTA, CDR2 FQGNSA. There are 16 residues in the CDR3. V shed 0 bases and J shed 0 bases, with 10 bases lying between them. The CDR3, as DNA: TGTGCCAGCAGCTTAGCGGCAGGGGCTAGCACAGATACGCAGTATTTT. This translates into CASSLAAGASTDTQYF.

CDR3 loop: CASSASDRATEAFF. The CDR3 DNA is TGTGCCAGCAGCGCTTCCGACAGGGCCACTGAAGCTTTCTTT. The chain links TRBV7-2 to TRBJ1-1; 7 positions match TRBD1. CDR1 and CDR2 (germline): SGHTA, FQGNSA. J was trimmed by 4 bases and V by 5 bases; bases with no gene match: 7. The CDR3 totals 14 residues.

This clone turned up a few times. The chain is built from TRBV27 and TRBJ2-2; 9 positions agree with TRBD2. Trimming at V came to 6 bases and at J to 5 bases, leaving 4 bases not matched to a gene. The V gene's germline CDR1 is MNHEY and CDR2 SMNVEV (reference sequence). The CDR3 is 14 amino acids. The CDR3 reads CASRVAGVTGELFF. The CDR3 bases are TGTGCCAGCAGAGTAGCGGGAGTAACCGGGGAGCTGTTTTTT.

The J gene is TRBJ1-1, the V gene TRBV5-1, with D possibly being TRBD1 (6 bases). The CDR3 spans 16 residues. The V gene lost 4 bases and the J gene lost 2 bases, with 18 bases spanning the gap. CDR1 SGHRS and CDR2 YFSETQ come from the germline V gene. In nucleotides, the CDR3 is TGCGCCAGCAGCACCCCGATGGGGGGGGCTAACACTGAAGCTTTCTTT. It specifies CASSTPMGGANTEAFF.

The rearrangement joins TRBV5-1 to TRBJ2-1; 9 bases map to TRBD2. This CDR3 spans 16 amino acids. V was pared by 3 bases and J by 5 bases, with 9 bases of the junction left unmatched. Per germline, CDR1 SGHRS and CDR2 YFSETQ. CDR3: CASSSNLVAGDNEQFF. Here the CDR3 DNA reads TGCGCCAGCAGCTCGAATTTAGTAGCGGGGGACAATGAGCAGTTCTTC.

The CDR3 region is CASSEARLAGAYQETQYF. CDR3 sequence (DNA): TGTGCCAGCAGTGAAGCTCGGCTAGCGGGGGCATACCAAGAGACCCAGTACTTC. The J gene is TRBJ2-5, the V gene TRBV6-1, with TRBD2 matching over 10 bases. In germline, CDR1 is MNHNS, CDR2 SASEGT. CDR3 length: 18 residues. Unmatched junction bases numbered 7, after V lost 0 bases and J lost 0 bases.

V and J are TRBV19 and TRBJ2-7; TRBD1 aligns across 7 bases. CDR1 and CDR2 from the germline V gene are LNHDA and SQIVND (reference sequence). This CDR3 spans 15 amino acids. The junction had 10 bases not matched to a gene; V was cut back by 7 bases and J by 1 base. CDR3 protein: CASTRDGTASYEQYF. CDR3 nucleotides: TGTGCCAGTACCCGGGATGGGACAGCTTCCTACGAGCAGTACTTC.

The rearrangement uses TRBV11-3 and TRBJ2-1; 7 bases line up with TRBD2. Germline V lookup: CDR1 SGHNT, CDR2 YENEEA. The CDR3 runs to 19 residues. V shed 1 base, J shed 9 bases, and the junction held 21 bases outside the gene matches. CDR3 nucleotide sequence: TGTGCCAGCAGCTTAGGGGGGGGTACTTCTTCGCGGGAGTCGGTTGAGCAGTTCTTC. Its protein is CASSLGGGTSSRESVEQFF. The full variable domain, completed using reference TRBV11-3 and TRBJ2-1, is EAGVVQSPRYKIIEKKQPVAFWCNPISGHNTLYWYLQNLGQGPELLIRYENEEAVDDSQLPKDRFSAERLKGVDSTLKIQPAELGDSAVYLCASSLGGGTSSRESVEQFFGPGTRLTVL.

The V call is TRBV11-2, the J call TRBJ2-5; 8 bases line up with TRBD2. There are 14 residues in the CDR3. Germline V gene sequence: CDR1 SGHAT, CDR2 FQNNGV. V gave up 5 bases and J gave up 1 base; unmatched junction bases: 3. CDR3 in amino acids: CASSPTSGQETQYF. CDR3 DNA: TGTGCCAGCAGCCCCACTAGCGGCCAAGAGACCCAGTACTTC.

This rearrangement joins TRBV11-3 to TRBJ2-2, with D perhaps TRBD2 (5 bases). This CDR3 is 14 amino acids long. Trimming took off 5 bases at V and 6 bases at J, with 13 bases between the two ends. Germline V gene data show CDR1 as SGHNT and CDR2 as YENEEA. Here the CDR3 DNA reads TGTGCCAGCAGCCCGCGAGCCGGGGCCGGGGAGCTGTTTTTT. It codes for CASSPRAGAGELFF.

The genes are TRBV5-1 and TRBJ2-1; D uncertain. Per the germline V gene, CDR1 is SGHRS and CDR2 is YFSETQ. This CDR3 is 14 amino acids long. Trimming left V 0 bases short and J 2 bases short, with 6 bases between. The CDR3 nucleotides are TGCGCCAGCAGCTTGGGCGACACCTACAATGAGCAGTTCTTC. Amino acids: CASSLGDTYNEQFF.

This clone occurred once. V is TRBV30 and J is TRBJ2-1; no clear D. The V gene lost 0 bases and the J gene lost 8 bases, with 8 bases spanning the gap. Germline-derived CDR1 and CDR2 are GTSNPN and SVGIG (reference sequence). This CDR3 spans 12 amino acids. In nucleotides, the CDR3 is TGTGCCTGGAGTGTGGCCGAGGATGAGCAGTTCTTC. The encoded protein is CAWSVAEDEQFF.

The chain joins TRBV28 to TRBJ2-5, with TRBD2 identical over 9 bases. The V and J ends lost 5 bases and 3 bases, in that order; junction bases with no gene match: 7. The CDR3 is 15 residues long. Germline V gene data show CDR1 as MDHEN and CDR2 as SYDVKM. CDR3 loop: CASSPRASGEETQYF. CDR3 coding DNA: TGTGCCAGCAGTCCTAGAGCTAGCGGGGAAGAGACCCAGTACTTC.